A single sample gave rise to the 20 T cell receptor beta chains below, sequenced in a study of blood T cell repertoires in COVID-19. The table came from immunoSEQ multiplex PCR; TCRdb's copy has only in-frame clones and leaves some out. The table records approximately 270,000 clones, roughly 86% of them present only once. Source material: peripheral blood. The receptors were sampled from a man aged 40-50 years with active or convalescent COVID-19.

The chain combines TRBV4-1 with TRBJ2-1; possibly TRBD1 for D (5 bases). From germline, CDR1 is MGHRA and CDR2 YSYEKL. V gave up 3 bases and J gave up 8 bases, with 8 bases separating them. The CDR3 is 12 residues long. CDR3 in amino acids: CASSHSGHEQFF. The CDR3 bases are TGCGCCAGCAGCCACTCAGGGCATGAGCAGTTCTTC.

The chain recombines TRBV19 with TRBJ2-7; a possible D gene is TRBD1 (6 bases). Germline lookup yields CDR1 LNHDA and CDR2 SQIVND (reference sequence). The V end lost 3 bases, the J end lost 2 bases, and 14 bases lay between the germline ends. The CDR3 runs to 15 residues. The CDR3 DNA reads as TGTGCCAGTAGTATCCCGGGACACCAAACCTACGAGCAGTACTTC. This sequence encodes CASSIPGHQTYEQYF.

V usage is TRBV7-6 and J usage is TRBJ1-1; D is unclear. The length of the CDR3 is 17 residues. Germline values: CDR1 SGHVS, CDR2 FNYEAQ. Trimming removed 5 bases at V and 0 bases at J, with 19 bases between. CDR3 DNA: TGTGCCAGCAGCCCTTATCCGAGAACTTCAATGAACACTGAAGCTTTCTTT. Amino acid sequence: CASSPYPRTSMNTEAFF.

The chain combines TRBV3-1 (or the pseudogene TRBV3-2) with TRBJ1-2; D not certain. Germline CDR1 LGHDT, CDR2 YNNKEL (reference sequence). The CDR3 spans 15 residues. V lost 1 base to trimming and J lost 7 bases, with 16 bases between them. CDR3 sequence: CASSQGPRGALGYTF. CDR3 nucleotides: TGTGCCAGCAGCCAAGGGCCTCGGGGTGCTCTTGGCTACACCTTC.

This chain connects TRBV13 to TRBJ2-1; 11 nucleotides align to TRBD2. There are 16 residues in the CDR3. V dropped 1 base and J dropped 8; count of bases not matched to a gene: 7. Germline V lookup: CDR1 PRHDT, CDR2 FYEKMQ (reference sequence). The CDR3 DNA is TGTGCCAGCAGCTTAGTAACTAGCGGGAGAAGCCATGAGCAGTTCTTC. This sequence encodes CASSLVTSGRSHEQFF.

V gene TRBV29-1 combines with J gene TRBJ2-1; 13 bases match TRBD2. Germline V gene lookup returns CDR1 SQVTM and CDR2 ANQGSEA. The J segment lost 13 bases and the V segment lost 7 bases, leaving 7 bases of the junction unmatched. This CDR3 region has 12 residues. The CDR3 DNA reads TGCAGCGCGCCGGGACTAGCGGGACCCCAGTTCTTC. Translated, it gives CSAPGLAGPQFF.

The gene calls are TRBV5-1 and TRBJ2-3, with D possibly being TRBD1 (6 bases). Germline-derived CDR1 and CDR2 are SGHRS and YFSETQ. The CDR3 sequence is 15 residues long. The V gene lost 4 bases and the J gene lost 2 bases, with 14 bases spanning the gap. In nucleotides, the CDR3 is TGCGCCAGCAGCCCGGACAGAGCGAACACAGATACGCAGTATTTT. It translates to CASSPDRANTDTQYF.

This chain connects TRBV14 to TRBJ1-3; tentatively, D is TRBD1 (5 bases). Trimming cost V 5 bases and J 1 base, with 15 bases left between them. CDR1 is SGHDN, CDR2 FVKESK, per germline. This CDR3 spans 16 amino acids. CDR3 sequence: CASSDRQLVSGNTIYF. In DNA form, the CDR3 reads TGTGCCAGCAGCGACAGACAGCTTGTTTCTGGAAACACCATATATTTT.

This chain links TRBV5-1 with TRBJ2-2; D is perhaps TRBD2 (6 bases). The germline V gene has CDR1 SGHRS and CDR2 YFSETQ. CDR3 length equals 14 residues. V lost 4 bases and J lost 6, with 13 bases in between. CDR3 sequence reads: CASSRETGAGELFF. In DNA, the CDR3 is TGCGCCAGCAGCCGGGAGACGGGGGCCGGGGAGCTGTTTTTT. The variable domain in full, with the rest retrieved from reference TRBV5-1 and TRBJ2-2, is KAGVTQTPRYLIKTRGQQVTLSCSPISGHRSVSWYQQTPGQGLQFLFEYFSETQRNKGNFPGRFSGRQFSNSRSEMNVSTLELGDSALYLCASSRETGAGELFFGEGSRLTVL.

In nucleotides, the CDR3 is TGTGCCAGCAGTAAGCGCGCCGAGGGCACTGAAGCTTTCTTT. Encoded protein: CASSKRAEGTEAFF. The chain carries TRBV6-6 and TRBJ1-1, with no clear D. CDR1 and CDR2 (germline): MNHNY, SVGAGI (reference sequence). CDR3 length equals 14 residues. V lost 5 bases to trimming and J lost 4 bases, with 14 bases between them.

This CDR3 is CASSLDWDSLNYGYTF. In DNA form, the CDR3 reads TGTGCCAGCAGTTTAGACTGGGACAGCTTAAACTATGGCTACACCTTC. The chain combines TRBV27 with TRBJ1-2; 7 bases align to TRBD1. V gave up 2 bases and J gave up 2 bases; unmatched junction bases: 8. Germline-derived CDR1 and CDR2 are MNHEY and SMNVEV (reference sequence). The CDR3 contains 16 residues.

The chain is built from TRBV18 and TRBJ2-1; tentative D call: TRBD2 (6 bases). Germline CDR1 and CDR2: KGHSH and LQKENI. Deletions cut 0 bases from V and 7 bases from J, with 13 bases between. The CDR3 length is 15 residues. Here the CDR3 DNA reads TGTGCCAGCTCACCACCCGGGACTGGGGGGAATGAGCAGTTCTTC. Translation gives CASSPPGTGGNEQFF.

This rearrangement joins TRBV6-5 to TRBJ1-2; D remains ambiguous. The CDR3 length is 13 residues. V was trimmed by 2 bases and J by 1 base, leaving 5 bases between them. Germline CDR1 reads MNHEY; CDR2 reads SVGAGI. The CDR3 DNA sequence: TGTGCCAGCAGTTACCCAGATAACTATGGCTACACCTTC. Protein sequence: CASSYPDNYGYTF.

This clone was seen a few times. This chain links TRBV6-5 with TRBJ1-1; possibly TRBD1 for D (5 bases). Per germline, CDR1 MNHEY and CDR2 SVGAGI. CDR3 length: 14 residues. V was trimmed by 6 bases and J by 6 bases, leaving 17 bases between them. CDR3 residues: CASSPGHPGAEAFF. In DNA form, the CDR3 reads TGTGCCAGCAGCCCCGGACACCCGGGCGCTGAAGCTTTCTTT.

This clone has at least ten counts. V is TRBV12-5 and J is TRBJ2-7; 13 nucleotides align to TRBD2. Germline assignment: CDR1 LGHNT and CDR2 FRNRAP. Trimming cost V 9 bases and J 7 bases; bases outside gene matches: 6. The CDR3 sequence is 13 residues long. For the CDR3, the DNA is TGTGCTAGCGGGACTAGCGGGATTTCAGAGCAGTACTTC. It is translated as CASGTSGISEQYF.

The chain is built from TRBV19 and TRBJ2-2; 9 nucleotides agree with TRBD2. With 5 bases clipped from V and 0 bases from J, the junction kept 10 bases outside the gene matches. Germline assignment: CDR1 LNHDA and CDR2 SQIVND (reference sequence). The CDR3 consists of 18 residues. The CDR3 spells CASSPRLAGISNTGELFF. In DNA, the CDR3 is TGTGCCAGTAGTCCCCGCCTAGCGGGGATATCGAACACCGGGGAGCTGTTTTTT. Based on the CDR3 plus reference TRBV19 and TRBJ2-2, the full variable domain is DGGITQSPKYLFRKEGQNVTLSCEQNLNHDAMYWYRQDPGQGLRLIYYSQIVNDFQKGDIAEGYSVSREKKESFPLTVTSAQKNPTAFYLCASSPRLAGISNTGELFFGEGSRLTVL.

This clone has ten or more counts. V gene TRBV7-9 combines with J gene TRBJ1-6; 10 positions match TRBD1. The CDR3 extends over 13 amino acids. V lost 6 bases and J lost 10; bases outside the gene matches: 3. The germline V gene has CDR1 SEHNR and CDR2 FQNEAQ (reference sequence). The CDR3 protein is CASSPGQGSPLHF. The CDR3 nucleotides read TGTGCCAGCAGTCCGGGACAGGGGTCACCCCTCCACTTT.

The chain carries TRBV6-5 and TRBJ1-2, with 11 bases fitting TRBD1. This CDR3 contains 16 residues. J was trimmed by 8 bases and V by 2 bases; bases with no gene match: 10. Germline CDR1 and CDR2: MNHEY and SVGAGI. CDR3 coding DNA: TGTGCCAGCAGTTACCTCCCCTCGGGACAGGGGGAGGGCTACACCTTC. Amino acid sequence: CASSYLPSGQGEGYTF.

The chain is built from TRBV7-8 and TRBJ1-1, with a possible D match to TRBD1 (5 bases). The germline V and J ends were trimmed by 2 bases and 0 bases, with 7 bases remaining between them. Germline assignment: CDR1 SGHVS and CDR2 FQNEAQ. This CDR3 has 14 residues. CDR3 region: CASSLTGVNTEAFF. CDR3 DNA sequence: TGTGCCAGCAGCTTAACAGGAGTGAACACTGAAGCTTTCTTT.

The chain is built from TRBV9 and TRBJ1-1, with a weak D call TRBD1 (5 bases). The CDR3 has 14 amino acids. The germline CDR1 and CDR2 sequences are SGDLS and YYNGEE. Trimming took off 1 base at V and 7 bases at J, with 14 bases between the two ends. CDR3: CASSVQQGGDEAFF. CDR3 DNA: TGTGCCAGCAGCGTACAGCAGGGTGGTGATGAAGCTTTCTTT.